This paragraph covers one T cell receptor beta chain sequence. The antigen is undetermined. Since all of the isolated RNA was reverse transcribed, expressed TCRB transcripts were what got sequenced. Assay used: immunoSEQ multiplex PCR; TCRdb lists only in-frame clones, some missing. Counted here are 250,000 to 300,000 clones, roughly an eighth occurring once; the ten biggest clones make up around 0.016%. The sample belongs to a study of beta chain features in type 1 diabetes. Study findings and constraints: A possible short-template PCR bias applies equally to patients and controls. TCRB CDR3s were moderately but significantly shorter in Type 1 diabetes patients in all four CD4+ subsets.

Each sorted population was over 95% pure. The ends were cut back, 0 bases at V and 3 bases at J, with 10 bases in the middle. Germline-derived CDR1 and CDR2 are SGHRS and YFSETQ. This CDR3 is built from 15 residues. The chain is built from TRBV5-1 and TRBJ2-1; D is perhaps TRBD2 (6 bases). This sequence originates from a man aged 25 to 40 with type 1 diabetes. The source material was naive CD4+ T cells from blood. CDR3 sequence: CASSLVGSDYNEQFF. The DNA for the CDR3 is TGCGCCAGCAGCTTGGTCGGGAGTGACTACAATGAGCAGTTCTTC.